This T cell receptor beta chain was captured by sequencing in a study of blood T cells in healthy people across ages. Across the whole study: Capture via template switching afforded approximately one barcoded beta molecule per two T cells.

Study outcomes and limitations: Using unsorted PBMCs precluded a conclusive naive versus antigen-experienced comparison.

Using a J-beta primer mix together with a sample-barcoded 5' primer, a second PCR was run for roughly 6 to 12 cycles. TCRdb analysed the 5' RACE reads with MiXCR anew, one entry per CDR3 protein. The sample yields about 970,000 distinct CDR3 sequences, roughly 51% seen once. Note on this clonotype: What it recognizes is unknown.

The CDR3 sequence is 15 residues long. CDR1 is SGHKS, CDR2 YYEKEE, per germline (reference sequence). The V and J ends lost 2 bases and 2 bases respectively, with 14 bases between them. The chain couples TRBV5-5 to TRBJ2-7; D possibly corresponds to TRBD2 (6 bases). The receptor comes from a woman in her sixties or seventies in good health. Sample: blood. The CDR3 sequence: CASSLSGVPTYEQYF. The CDR3 DNA follows: TGTGCCAGCAGCTTATCGGGGGTTCCGACCTACGAGCAGTACTTC.